This T cell receptor (beta chain) was recorded in a study of T cells in Graves' hyperthyroidism and ophthalmopathy. Study-level findings and limits: Onset of ophthalmopathy came a median about 6.5 months after the model predicted it.

The germline CDR1 and CDR2 sequences are SGHDT and YYEEEE. The ends were cut back, 6 bases at V and 0 bases at J, with 13 bases in the middle. The CDR3 is 14 amino acids. Researchers amplified the TCR beta CDR3 regions from RNA transcripts. HTBI primers were used for first-round RT-PCR of the TCR CDR3. TCRdb re-analysed the multiplex PCR reads in MiXCR, keeping a single row per CDR3 protein. The table includes approximately 640,000 distinct CDR3 sequences, roughly 17% detected once. PBMCs stemmed from 8.5 to 10 ml fresh peripheral blood. Points on this clonotype: Its antigen is not identified.

The chain recombines TRBV5-6 with TRBJ2-7, with D perhaps matching TRBD2 (5 bases). The sequence derives from a man in his forties or fifties with Graves' hyperthyroidism. The sequenced sample consisted of blood. CDR3 amino acids: CASTAGTVSYEQYF. CDR3 nucleotides: TGTGCCAGCACCGCGGGCACGGTCTCCTACGAGCAGTACTTC. Supplemented by reference TRBV5-6 and TRBJ2-7, the full variable domain reads DAGVTQSPTHLIKTRGQQVTLRCSPKSGHDTVSWYQQALGQGPQFIFQYYEEEERQRGNFPDRFSGHQFPNYSSELNVNALLLGDSALYLCASTAGTVSYEQYFGPGTRLTVT.